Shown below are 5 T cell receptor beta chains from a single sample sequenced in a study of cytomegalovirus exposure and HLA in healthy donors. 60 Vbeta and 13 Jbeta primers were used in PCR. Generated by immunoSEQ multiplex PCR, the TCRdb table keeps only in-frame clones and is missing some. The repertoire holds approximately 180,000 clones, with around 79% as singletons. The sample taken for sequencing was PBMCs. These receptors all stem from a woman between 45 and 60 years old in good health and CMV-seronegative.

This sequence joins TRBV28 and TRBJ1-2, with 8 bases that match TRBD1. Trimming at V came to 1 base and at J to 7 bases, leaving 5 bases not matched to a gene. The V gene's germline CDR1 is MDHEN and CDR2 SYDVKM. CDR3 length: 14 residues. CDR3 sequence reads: CASSLFGQGAGYTF. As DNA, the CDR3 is TGTGCCAGCAGTTTATTCGGGCAGGGGGCTGGCTACACCTTC.

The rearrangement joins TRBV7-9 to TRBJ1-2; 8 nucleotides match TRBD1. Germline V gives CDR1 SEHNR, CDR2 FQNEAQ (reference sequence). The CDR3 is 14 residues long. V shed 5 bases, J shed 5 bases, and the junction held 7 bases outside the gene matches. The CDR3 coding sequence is TGTGCCAGCAGCGGGCAGGACAGGGCGTATGGCTACACCTTC. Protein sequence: CASSGQDRAYGYTF. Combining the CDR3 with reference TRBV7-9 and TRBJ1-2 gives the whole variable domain DTGVSQNPRHKITKRGQNVTFRCDPISEHNRLYWYRQTLGQGPEFLTYFQNEAQLEKSRLLSDRFSAERPKGSFSTLEIQRTEQGDSAMYLCASSGQDRAYGYTFGSGTRLTVV.

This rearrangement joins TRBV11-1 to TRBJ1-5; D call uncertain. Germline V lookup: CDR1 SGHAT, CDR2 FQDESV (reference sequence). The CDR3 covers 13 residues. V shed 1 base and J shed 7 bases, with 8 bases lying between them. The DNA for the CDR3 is TGTGCCAGCAGCTTAGGATCGGGGCAGCCCCAGCATTTT. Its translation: CASSLGSGQPQHF.

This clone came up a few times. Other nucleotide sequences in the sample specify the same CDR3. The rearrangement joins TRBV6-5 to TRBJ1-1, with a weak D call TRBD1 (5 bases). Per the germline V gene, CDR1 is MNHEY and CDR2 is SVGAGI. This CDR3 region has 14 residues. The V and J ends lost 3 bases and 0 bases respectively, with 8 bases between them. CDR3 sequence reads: CASSYQGMNTEAFF. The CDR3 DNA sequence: TGTGCCAGCAGTTATCAGGGCATGAACACTGAAGCTTTCTTT.

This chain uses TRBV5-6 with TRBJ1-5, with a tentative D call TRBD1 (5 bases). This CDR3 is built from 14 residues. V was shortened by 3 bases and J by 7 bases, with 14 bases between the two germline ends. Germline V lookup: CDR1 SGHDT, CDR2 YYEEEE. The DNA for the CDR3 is TGTGCCAGCAGCTCGGGGGGGGTAGGGCAGCCCCAGCATTTT. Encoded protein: CASSSGGVGQPQHF.